This T cell receptor (beta chain) comes out of a study of T cell responses to AZD1222 COVID-19 vaccine. Whole-study results and caveats: Spike as a whole was targeted by vaccine-associated CD4 TCRs, dominant at 160-218 and 743-854. The donors showed a predominance of white British ancestry and of females, with possible underestimation of clonal diversity. Among AZD1222 vaccinees, only six or seven were seropositive at baseline.

The data were produced by immunoSEQ multiplex PCR, yet TCRdb's version contains in-frame clones alone and is incomplete. The sample lists about 150,000 clones; 90% were seen once. For this clone: The antigen is undetermined.

Germline trimming cut 5 bases from V and 5 bases from J; bases unmatched to any gene: 7. Germline CDR1 is SGHTA and CDR2 is FQGNSA. The CDR3 length is 15 residues. The source is an adult in good health. The sequenced sample was peripheral blood, obtained on day 0 of AZD1222 vaccination. The chain joins TRBV7-2 to TRBJ1-1, with 11 positions matching TRBD1. Written as DNA, the CDR3 is TGTGCCAGCAGCCGGACCGGGACAGGGGGAACTGAAGCTTTCTTT. Translated: CASSRTGTGGTEAFF.